This entry lists 25 T cell receptor beta chains sequenced from one sample in a study of regulatory T cells in long-lasting Graves disease. Specified time point: persistent/refractory GD, antithyroid drugs over 5 years with positive TRAb. PBMC-extracted RNA yielded the TCR library. HTBI primers from iRepertoire and Arm-PCR of CDR3 regions yielded the TCR beta libraries. TCRdb reprocessed the multiplex PCR reads with MiXCR, giving one entry per CDR3 protein. The sample contains 360,000 or so distinct CDR3 sequences, approximately 25% of which appear only once. The specimen was peripheral blood mononuclear cells (PBMCs), collected when the disease was refractory, from a patient treated with antithyroid drugs. These receptor sequences come from a woman between 40 and 50 years old with Graves disease.

J is TRBJ2-7 and V is TRBV5-6, with a weak D call TRBD2 (5 bases). This CDR3 has 15 residues. Per the germline V gene, CDR1 is SGHDT and CDR2 is YYEEEE. V lost 5 bases, J lost 1 base, and 16 bases lay in between. Here the CDR3 reads CASSETGVLSYEQYF. The CDR3 coding sequence is TGTGCCAGCAGTGAAACCGGGGTACTATCCTACGAGCAGTACTTC.

The chain couples TRBV20-1 to TRBJ1-6, with D perhaps TRBD1 (6 bases). Deletions cut 2 bases from V and 0 bases from J, with 11 bases between. Looked up from germline, CDR1 is DFQATT and CDR2 is SNEGSKA (reference sequence). The CDR3 covers 16 residues. The CDR3 bases are TGCAGTGCTAGAATTCAGGGGAGCTCCTATAATTCACCCCTCCACTTT. Amino acids: CSARIQGSSYNSPLHF.

This clonotype was counted many times. The chain combines TRBV12-3 or TRBV12-4 with TRBJ2-7; the D gene could be TRBD1 or TRBD2 (5 bases each). CDR3 length: 12 amino acids. Deletions cut 5 bases from V and 2 bases from J, with 7 bases between. CDR3 in amino acids: CASSPGPYEQYF. The CDR3 DNA sequence: TGTGCCAGCAGTCCGGGACCCTACGAGCAGTACTTC.

This clonotype has ten or more counts. The chain carries TRBV12-3 or TRBV12-4 and TRBJ1-1; maybe TRBD1 (5 bases). Trimming shortened V by 7 bases and J by 6 bases, and 9 bases separated the two germline ends. The CDR3 contains 11 residues. The CDR3 sequence is CASTQQAEAFF. The CDR3 DNA follows: TGTGCCAGCACTCAACAGGCTGAAGCTTTCTTT.

There are a few counts of this clonotype. The chain couples TRBV19 to TRBJ1-5; no clear D gene. Per germline, CDR1 LNHDA and CDR2 SQIVND (reference sequence). The CDR3 runs to 14 residues. The V end was cut by 7 bases, the J end by 0 bases, with 10 bases between. The CDR3 DNA reads as TGTGCCAGTACCCTCGTCATTAGCAATCAGCCCCAGCATTTT. It codes for CASTLVISNQPQHF.

This rearrangement joins TRBV5-1 to TRBJ2-7; D may be TRBD1 or TRBD2 (5 bases each). CDR1 and CDR2 (germline): SGHRS, YFSETQ. The V end was cut by 6 bases, the J end by 6 bases, with 16 bases between. CDR3 size: 13 residues. The CDR3 nucleotides read TGCGCCAGCAACATGGGATTGGGGGTCGAGCAGTACTTC. Protein sequence: CASNMGLGVEQYF.

The chain recombines TRBV18 with TRBJ1-1, with TRBD1 identical over 8 bases. The CDR3 covers 14 residues. Germline V lookup: CDR1 KGHSH, CDR2 LQKENI. V was clipped by 1 base and J by 5 bases; unmatched bases: 3. Written as DNA, the CDR3 is TGTGCCAGCTCACCACGAACAGGGGGGACTGAAGCTTTCTTT. Translation gives CASSPRTGGTEAFF.

The table lists this clonotype with a few counts. This likely comes from a read error, as the CDR3 has no conserved phenylalanine or tryptophan at its end. The chain recombines TRBV13 with TRBJ1-1; D remains ambiguous. Germline V gene lookup returns CDR1 PRHDT and CDR2 FYEKMQ (reference sequence). V dropped 3 bases and J dropped 0 bases, with 8 bases sitting between them. There are 14 residues in the CDR3. In nucleotides, the CDR3 is TGTGCCAGCAGCTTCACCACACTGAACACTGAAGCTTTCCTT. As protein: CASSFTTLNTEAFL.

The genes are TRBV5-1 and TRBJ2-1; D is possibly TRBD1 (6 bases). The length of the CDR3 is 15 residues. The V gene's germline CDR1 is SGHRS and CDR2 YFSETQ. V was trimmed by 0 bases and J by 2 bases, leaving 9 bases between them. For the CDR3, the DNA is TGCGCCAGCAGCTTGGGTGGGGGCCCCTACAATGAGCAGTTCTTC. Its protein product is CASSLGGGPYNEQFF.

This clonotype was detected many times. The gene calls are TRBV12-3 or TRBV12-4 and TRBJ2-5, with unresolved D. This CDR3 region has 13 residues. V lost 6 bases to trimming and J lost 5 bases, with 13 bases between them. This CDR3 is CASSRTRWETQYF. In DNA form, the CDR3 reads TGTGCCAGCAGCCGGACCAGGTGGGAGACCCAGTACTTC.

CDR3 in amino acids: CASSLVGTANTEAFF. The CDR3 nucleotides are TGTGCCAGCAGCTTAGTTGGGACGGCGAACACTGAAGCTTTCTTT. V gene TRBV7-9 combines with J gene TRBJ1-1; perhaps TRBD1 as D (5 bases). CDR1 and CDR2 from the germline V gene are SEHNR and FQNEAQ (reference sequence). The CDR3 covers 15 residues. The V end lost 1 base, the J end lost 1 base, and 10 bases lay between the germline ends.

This clonotype was observed a few times. The chain is built from TRBV11-2 and TRBJ2-1; D is unresolved. This CDR3 spans 15 amino acids. Germline V gene sequence: CDR1 SGHAT, CDR2 FQNNGV. With 5 bases removed from V and 0 bases from J, the gap between germline ends came to 11 bases. The CDR3 DNA sequence: TGTGCCAGCAGCCTCTCTCACAGCTCCTACAATGAGCAGTTCTTC. It encodes CASSLSHSSYNEQFF. The complete variable domain, with remaining parts taken from reference TRBV11-2 and TRBJ2-1, reads EAGVAQSPRYKIIEKRQSVAFWCNPISGHATLYWYQQILGQGPKLLIQFQNNGVVDDSQLPKDRFSAERLKGVDSTLKIQPAKLEDSAVYLCASSLSHSSYNEQFFGPGTRLTVL.

This clonotype has just one count. The chain joins TRBV14 to TRBJ2-4; no reliable D call. V lost 1 base, J lost 0 bases, and 13 bases lay in between. The CDR3 is 17 residues long. CDR1 and CDR2 from the germline V gene are SGHDN and FVKESK. CDR3 in amino acids: CASSQAPHWGAKNIQYF. The CDR3 region has the DNA TGTGCCAGCAGCCAAGCTCCCCACTGGGGAGCCAAAAACATTCAGTACTTC.

Ten or more counts support this clonotype. The V call is TRBV28, the J call TRBJ2-5; 11 nucleotides match TRBD2. Germline CDR1 reads MDHEN; CDR2 reads SYDVKM. V was pared by 9 bases and J by 0 bases, with 3 bases of the junction left unmatched. This CDR3 is built from 14 residues. CDR3 nucleotides: TGTGCCAGTAGCGGGAGGGAGTACCAAGAGACCCAGTACTTC. Amino acid sequence: CASSGREYQETQYF.

This chain joins TRBV7-8 and TRBJ2-2, with TRBD2 as a possible D gene (5 bases). The CDR3 runs 16 residues. With 1 base removed from V and 5 bases from J, the gap between germline ends came to 14 bases. The V gene's germline CDR1 is SGHVS and CDR2 FQNEAQ. In DNA form, the CDR3 reads TGTGCCAGCAGCTTAGAGATCTCGAGGGTTACCGGGGAGCTGTTTTTT. This gives the protein CASSLEISRVTGELFF.

The V call is TRBV28, the J call TRBJ2-1; D is unclear. Looked up from germline, CDR1 is MDHEN and CDR2 is SYDVKM. Trimming pared 3 bases from V and 0 bases from J, leaving 9 bases between. The CDR3 sequence is 15 residues long. The CDR3 region has the DNA TGTGCCAGCAGTTTCGTGGGCGGCTCCTACAATGAGCAGTTCTTC. Translation gives CASSFVGGSYNEQFF.

This clonotype showed up just a few times. V is TRBV5-1 and J is TRBJ2-6; D is unclear. The ends were cut back, 4 bases at V and 0 bases at J, with 8 bases in the middle. CDR3 length equals 15 residues. Germline assignment: CDR1 SGHRS and CDR2 YFSETQ. This CDR3 reads CASSVGSSGANVLTF. CDR3 in DNA: TGCGCCAGCAGCGTCGGGTCCTCTGGGGCCAACGTCCTGACTTTC.

This clonotype was observed a few times. This chain links TRBV9 with TRBJ2-1; either TRBD1 or TRBD2 may fit D (5 bases each). Trimming shortened V by 5 bases and J by 5 bases, and 14 bases separated the two germline ends. CDR3 size: 14 residues. CDR1 SGDLS and CDR2 YYNGEE come from the germline V gene. The CDR3 sequence: CASSYRDANNEQFF. Here the CDR3 DNA reads TGTGCCAGCAGTTACCGGGACGCGAACAATGAGCAGTTCTTC. Based on the CDR3 plus reference TRBV9 and TRBJ2-1, the full variable domain is DSGVTQTPKHLITATGQRVTLRCSPRSGDLSVYWYQQSLDQGLQFLIQYYNGEERAKGNILERFSAQQFPDLHSELNLSSLELGDSALYFCASSYRDANNEQFFGPGTRLTVL.

The genes are TRBV6-2 or TRBV6-3 and TRBJ2-1, with TRBD2 matching over 7 bases. After removal of 1 base from V and 3 bases from J, the junction contained 3 bases not matched to a gene. CDR3 size: 15 residues. Per germline, CDR1 MNHEY and CDR2 SVGEGT. The CDR3 loop is CASSYWLAVYNEQFF. The CDR3 region has the DNA TGTGCCAGCAGTTACTGGCTAGCGGTCTACAATGAGCAGTTCTTC.

The chain carries TRBV5-6 and TRBJ2-5; D gene uncertain. This CDR3 has 13 residues. Germline assignment: CDR1 SGHDT and CDR2 YYEEEE. V shed 0 bases and J shed 7 bases, with 10 bases lying between them. Here the CDR3 reads CASSLGGTGTQYF. CDR3 sequence (DNA): TGTGCCAGCAGCTTGGGTGGAACTGGGACCCAGTACTTC.

The chain recombines TRBV30 with TRBJ1-2, with D possibly TRBD1 on 6 matching bases. V was shortened by 2 bases and J by 5 bases, with 15 bases between the two germline ends. Germline CDR1 reads GTSNPN; CDR2 reads SVGIG (reference sequence). The CDR3 is 14 residues long. The CDR3 sequence is CAWSPGHQAYGYTF. Here the CDR3 DNA reads TGTGCCTGGAGTCCGGGACACCAAGCTTATGGCTACACCTTC.

This clonotype was counted a few times. This chain connects TRBV27 to TRBJ2-7; the D is unclear. The CDR3 is 15 amino acids. Germline V CDR1 and CDR2: MNHEY, SMNVEV (reference sequence). With 0 bases removed from V and 2 bases from J, the gap between germline ends came to 11 bases. The CDR3 DNA reads TGTGCCAGCAGTTTATCCTTTGGCACAACCTACGAGCAGTACTTC. It yields the protein CASSLSFGTTYEQYF.

In the case of this clonotype: This sequence may be a read error, since a much larger clone differs from it by one base. The CDR3 end shows no conserved phenylalanine or tryptophan, and so a read error is likely. CDR3: CASSLRAGRQETQYL. CDR3 DNA sequence: TGTGCCAGCAGCTTAAGGGCAGGCAGGCAAGAGACCCAGTACCTC. The chain is built from TRBV7-9 and TRBJ2-5; D is uncertain. Germline loops: CDR1 SEHNR, CDR2 FQNEAQ (reference sequence). This CDR3 has 15 residues. The ends were cut back, 2 bases at V and 2 bases at J, with 12 bases in the middle.

V and J are TRBV5-1 and TRBJ1-1; a weak D match, TRBD1 (6 bases). The CDR3 length is 15 residues. With 4 bases removed from V and 0 bases from J, the gap between germline ends came to 13 bases. The germline V gene encodes CDR1 SGHRS and CDR2 YFSETQ. CDR3 residues: CASSTLRGVNTEAFF. CDR3 in DNA: TGCGCCAGCAGCACCCTGAGGGGGGTGAACACTGAAGCTTTCTTT.

This rearrangement joins TRBV11-2 to TRBJ2-1; D ambiguous. The CDR3 extends over 15 amino acids. The germline CDR1 and CDR2 sequences are SGHAT and FQNNGV. The V end lost 3 bases, the J end lost 0 bases, and 9 bases lay between the germline ends. The CDR3 sequence: CASSFVASSYNEQFF. CDR3 DNA: TGTGCCAGCAGCTTTGTCGCCAGCTCCTACAATGAGCAGTTCTTC. The variable domain in full, with the rest retrieved from reference TRBV11-2 and TRBJ2-1, is EAGVAQSPRYKIIEKRQSVAFWCNPISGHATLYWYQQILGQGPKLLIQFQNNGVVDDSQLPKDRFSAERLKGVDSTLKIQPAKLEDSAVYLCASSFVASSYNEQFFGPGTRLTVL.